Presented here are 22 T cell receptor beta chains from one specimen sequenced in a study of early T cells in non-severe SARS-CoV-2 infection. Via MiXCR, TCRdb re-called the 5' RACE reads, giving one row per CDR3 protein. The sample carries about 50,000 distinct CDR3 sequences, roughly 6.2% recorded once. Sequenced here: whole blood, sampled at baseline. The receptors originated from an adult who was a healthcare worker with PCR-confirmed SARS-CoV-2 infection or an uninfected control (not recorded which).

Ten or more counts support this clonotype. The rearrangement uses TRBV7-2 and TRBJ1-4; D is uncertain. Between the trimmed V and J ends, which lost 2 bases and 0 bases, there was a span of 13 bases. Per the germline V gene, CDR1 is SGHTA and CDR2 is FQGNSA. CDR3 length: 17 residues. As DNA, the CDR3 is TGTGCCAGCAGCTTATTTGCCGTCATCGCAACTAATGAAAAACTGTTTTTT. Translated: CASSLFAVIATNEKLFF.

The rearrangement uses TRBV11-2 and TRBJ2-3; D possibly corresponds to TRBD2 (6 bases). Trimming shortened V by 4 bases and J by 1 base, and 12 bases separated the two germline ends. The germline V gene has CDR1 SGHAT and CDR2 FQNNGV. The CDR3 has 15 residues. The CDR3 spells CASSSREKGTDTQYF. In DNA form, the CDR3 reads TGTGCCAGCAGCTCTCGGGAGAAGGGCACAGATACGCAGTATTTT.

This clonotype was counted at least ten times. The chain carries TRBV28 and TRBJ1-5; TRBD1 might be the D (6 bases). V lost 5 bases and J 2 bases, leaving 16 bases between the germline ends. This CDR3 comprises 16 residues. Germline CDR1 is MDHEN and CDR2 is SYDVKM. CDR3 region: CASSLRGGGGNQPQHF. CDR3 nucleotides: TGTGCCAGCAGTCTCCGGGGAGGGGGGGGCAATCAGCCCCAGCATTTT.

The sample holds many counts of this clonotype. This rearrangement joins TRBV19 to TRBJ2-4, with TRBD1 matching 11 bases. The CDR3 has 18 amino acids. Germline loops: CDR1 LNHDA, CDR2 SQIVND (reference sequence). With 4 bases clipped from V and 0 bases from J, the junction kept 8 bases outside the gene matches. CDR3 in amino acids: CASSTLGQGDLAKNIQYF. In DNA, the CDR3 is TGTGCCAGTAGTACCCTGGGACAGGGGGATCTAGCCAAAAACATTCAGTACTTC.

By proportion, this clonotype is medium-sized. The V and J genes are TRBV6-5 and TRBJ2-5; 12 bases agree with TRBD1. V trimming: 6 bases; J trimming: 6 bases; junction bases outside the gene matches: 8. The CDR3 contains 15 residues. Germline V CDR1 and CDR2: MNHEY, SVGAGI. The DNA of the CDR3 is TGTGCCAGCAGCCGCGGGACAGGGGGCGCGAAGACCCAGTACTTC. Translated: CASSRGTGGAKTQYF.

Only a few counts were recorded for this clonotype. The chain carries TRBV9 and TRBJ1-5, with 7 positions matching TRBD1. CDR1 and CDR2 from the germline V gene are SGDLS and YYNGEE. Losses at the gene ends were 4 bases for V and 6 bases for J; bases not matched to a gene: 7. There are 14 residues in the CDR3. The CDR3 reads CASSTGAVTQPQHF. The CDR3 nucleotides read TGTGCCAGCAGCACAGGGGCCGTCACTCAGCCCCAGCATTTT. The whole variable domain, remainder taken from reference TRBV9 and TRBJ1-5, is DSGVTQTPKHLITATGQRVTLRCSPRSGDLSVYWYQQSLDQGLQFLIQYYNGEERAKGNILERFSAQQFPDLHSELNLSSLELGDSALYFCASSTGAVTQPQHFGDGTRLSIL.

V is TRBV29-1 and J is TRBJ1-2, with TRBD1 identical over 8 bases. From germline, CDR1 is SQVTM and CDR2 ANQGSEA. V shed 6 bases and J 3 bases; nucleotides not matched to a gene: 9. CDR3 length: 14 residues. CDR3 protein: CSVFTGGTDYGYTF. CDR3 nucleotide sequence: TGCAGCGTGTTCACAGGGGGTACCGACTATGGCTACACCTTC. The full variable domain, rest sourced from reference TRBV29-1 and TRBJ1-2, is SAVISQKPSRDICQRGTSLTIQCQVDSQVTMMFWYRQQPGQSLTLIATANQGSEATYESGFVIDKFPISRPNLTFSTLTVSNMSPEDSSIYLCSVFTGGTDYGYTFGSGTRLTVV.

The chain couples TRBV5-1 to TRBJ2-1; D uncertain. CDR1 is SGHRS and CDR2 is YFSETQ in the germline V gene. V dropped 4 bases and J dropped 3 bases, with 17 bases sitting between them. CDR3 length equals 16 residues. CDR3 nucleotide sequence: TGCGCCAGCAGCCCCATGGTGTCTGGGGACTACAATGAGCAGTTCTTC. This encodes CASSPMVSGDYNEQFF. The variable domain in full, with the rest retrieved from reference TRBV5-1 and TRBJ2-1, is KAGVTQTPRYLIKTRGQQVTLSCSPISGHRSVSWYQQTPGQGLQFLFEYFSETQRNKGNFPGRFSGRQFSNSRSEMNVSTLELGDSALYLCASSPMVSGDYNEQFFGPGTRLTVL.

This clonotype was observed a handful of times. The V and J genes are TRBV7-9 and TRBJ2-3, with D maybe TRBD1 (6 bases). CDR1 and CDR2 (germline): SEHNR, FQNEAQ (reference sequence). Trimming removed 2 bases from V and 5 bases from J, with 11 bases in between. The CDR3 length is 14 residues. The CDR3 nucleotides are TGTGCCAGCAGCTTAAGGGGGAAAGGAGATACGCAGTATTTT. It yields the protein CASSLRGKGDTQYF.

This clonotype was counted only a few times. This sequence joins TRBV4-1 and TRBJ2-7; 9 nucleotides line up with TRBD2. Germline V lookup: CDR1 MGHRA, CDR2 YSYEKL. The V segment lost 5 bases and the J segment 5 bases; nucleotides outside the gene matches: 4. The CDR3 sequence is 13 residues long. The chain's CDR3 is CASSGGTSNEQYF. In nucleotides, the CDR3 is TGCGCCAGCAGCGGCGGGACTAGCAACGAGCAGTACTTC.

This clonotype was seen at least ten times. The CDR3 loop reads CSAPRTAQIHYEQYF. The CDR3 DNA sequence: TGCAGTGCCCCAAGGACAGCGCAGATCCACTACGAGCAGTACTTC. The chain carries TRBV20-1 and TRBJ2-7, with D perhaps TRBD1 (6 bases). The CDR3 spans 15 residues. Looked up from germline, CDR1 is DFQATT and CDR2 is SNEGSKA (reference sequence). The ends were cut back, 6 bases at V and 3 bases at J, with 21 bases in the middle.

This clonotype was seen at least ten times. This chain links TRBV13 with TRBJ2-3; D might be TRBD1 (6 bases). The germline V gene has CDR1 PRHDT and CDR2 FYEKMQ (reference sequence). The CDR3 covers 15 residues. Trimming cost V 6 bases and J 0 bases, with 13 bases left between them. The chain's CDR3 is CASRGAASSTDTQYF. CDR3 sequence (DNA): TGTGCCAGCAGGGGGGCCGCCAGTAGCACAGATACGCAGTATTTT.

This chain joins TRBV7-3 and TRBJ2-3, with 11 bases identical to TRBD2. With V trimmed by 5 bases and J by 4 bases, 5 bases remained unmatched. CDR3 size: 15 residues. From germline, CDR1 is SGHTA and CDR2 FQGTGA. CDR3 sequence reads: CASSRTSGRSDTQYF. CDR3 nucleotides: TGTGCCAGCAGCCGCACTAGCGGGAGATCAGATACGCAGTATTTT.

The rearrangement links TRBV10-1 to TRBJ2-3; tentatively, D is TRBD1 (5 bases). The V gene lost 10 bases and the J gene lost 4 bases, with 9 bases spanning the gap. The germline CDR1 and CDR2 sequences are WNHNN and SYGVQD (reference sequence). This CDR3 comprises 11 residues. CDR3 residues: CATGWADTQYF. The CDR3 coding sequence is TGCGCCACAGGGTGGGCAGATACGCAGTATTTT.

This clonotype was recorded many times. The rearrangement uses TRBV7-3 and TRBJ2-1; D ambiguous. The CDR3 covers 12 residues. Germline loops: CDR1 SGHTA, CDR2 FQGTGA. The ends were cut back, 8 bases at V and 9 bases at J, with 14 bases in the middle. The CDR3 DNA sequence: TGTGCCAGCGGGTCTCGTTTGGGTGAGCAGTTCTTC. Translated: CASGSRLGEQFF.

In this sample, this clonotype turned up many times. In nucleotides, the CDR3 is TGCAGCGTCCAAAGGGCCTACGAGCAGTACTTC. Amino acids: CSVQRAYEQYF. V is TRBV29-1 and J is TRBJ2-7; D is ambiguous. This CDR3 contains 11 residues. V lost 6 bases to trimming and J lost 2 bases, with 8 bases between them. Germline V gene lookup returns CDR1 SQVTM and CDR2 ANQGSEA.

This clonotype is termed medium-sized. The V gene is TRBV9, the J gene TRBJ1-2; 11 bases map to TRBD1. The V gene's germline CDR1 is SGDLS and CDR2 YYNGEE. With 4 bases clipped from V and 0 bases from J, the junction kept 5 bases outside the gene matches. This CDR3 region has 16 residues. For the CDR3, the DNA is TGTGCCAGCAGCCCTGCGGGACAGGGGGCTAACTATGGCTACACCTTC. Amino acids: CASSPAGQGANYGYTF.

V is TRBV19 and J is TRBJ2-2; TRBD1 aligns across 7 bases. The CDR3 sequence is 17 residues long. Trimming cost V 6 bases and J 2 bases; bases outside gene matches: 12. CDR1 and CDR2 from the germline V gene are LNHDA and SQIVND (reference sequence). The CDR3 DNA is TGTGCCAGTAGATCAACCCCGGGACAGATAAACACCGGGGAGCTGTTTTTT. This codes for CASRSTPGQINTGELFF.

In this sample, this clonotype turned up a few times. The genes are TRBV20-1 and TRBJ2-1, with 15 bases matching TRBD2. The CDR3 has 18 amino acids. Looked up from germline, CDR1 is DFQATT and CDR2 is SNEGSKA (reference sequence). The V gene end was trimmed by 1 base and the J gene end by 5 bases; junction bases not matched to a gene: 9. This CDR3 is CSARAGTSGGPHHNEQFF. The CDR3 DNA reads TGCAGTGCTAGAGCCGGGACTAGCGGGGGGCCTCACCACAATGAGCAGTTCTTC.

V usage is TRBV4-2 and J usage is TRBJ2-5; 7 bases fit TRBD1. From germline, CDR1 is LGHNA and CDR2 YNFKEQ. The CDR3 is made up of 18 amino acids. V shed 0 bases, J shed 5 bases, and the junction held 15 bases outside the gene matches. CDR3 sequence reads: CASSQDWPRQGTLETQYF. Written as DNA, the CDR3 is TGTGCCAGCAGCCAAGATTGGCCACGACAGGGCACTCTGGAGACCCAGTACTTC.

This clonotype was counted ten times or more. The chain joins TRBV5-8 to TRBJ1-2; 7 bases fit TRBD1. The CDR3 extends over 14 amino acids. Trimming removed 5 bases from V and 5 bases from J; junction bases left unmatched: 9. The V gene's germline CDR1 is SGHTS and CDR2 YDEGEE. In DNA form, the CDR3 reads TGTGCCAGCAGGGACAGGACTTCCGCTTATGGCTACACCTTC. Amino acid sequence: CASRDRTSAYGYTF. Complete variable domain (other parts from reference TRBV5-8 and TRBJ1-2): EAGVTQSPTHLIKTRGQQATLRCSPISGHTSVYWYQQALGLGLQFLLWYDEGEERNRGNFPPRFSGRQFPNYSSELNVNALELEDSALYLCASRDRTSAYGYTFGSGTRLTVV.

This clonotype was seen ten or more times. The chain uses TRBV6-1 and TRBJ2-3; 9 nucleotides line up with TRBD1. This CDR3 spans 20 amino acids. In germline, CDR1 is MNHNS, CDR2 SASEGT. Trimming cost V 6 bases and J 6 bases; bases outside gene matches: 25. CDR3 coding DNA: TGTGCCAGCAGCCAACTGGGGGGGACAGGGTTTTCCTACGAGTCCGATACGCAGTATTTT. It codes for CASSQLGGTGFSYESDTQYF.